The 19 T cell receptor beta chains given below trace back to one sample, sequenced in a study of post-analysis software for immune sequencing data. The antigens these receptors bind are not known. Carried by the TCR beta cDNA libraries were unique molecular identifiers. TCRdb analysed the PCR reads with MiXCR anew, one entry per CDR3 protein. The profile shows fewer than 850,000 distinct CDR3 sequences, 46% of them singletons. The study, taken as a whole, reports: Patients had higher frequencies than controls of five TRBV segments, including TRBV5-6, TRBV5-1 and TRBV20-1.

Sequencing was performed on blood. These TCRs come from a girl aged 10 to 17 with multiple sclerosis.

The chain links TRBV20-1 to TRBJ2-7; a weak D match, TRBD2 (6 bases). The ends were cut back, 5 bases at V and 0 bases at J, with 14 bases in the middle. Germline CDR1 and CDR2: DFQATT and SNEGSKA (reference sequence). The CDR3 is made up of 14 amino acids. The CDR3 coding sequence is TGCAGTGCTCGTCCGGCGACTAGCTCCTACGAGCAGTACTTC. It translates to CSARPATSSYEQYF.

CDR3 DNA: TGCAGCGTTGAAGATCTGGCAAGGGGGGAGAAAGAGACCCAGTACTTC. This translates into CSVEDLARGEKETQYF. This chain uses TRBV29-1 with TRBJ2-7; either TRBD1 or TRBD2 may supply D (6 bases each). The J call may be wrong; the DNA end is better matched by TRBJ2-5. CDR1 and CDR2 from the germline V gene are SQVTM and ANQGSEA. This CDR3 has 16 residues.

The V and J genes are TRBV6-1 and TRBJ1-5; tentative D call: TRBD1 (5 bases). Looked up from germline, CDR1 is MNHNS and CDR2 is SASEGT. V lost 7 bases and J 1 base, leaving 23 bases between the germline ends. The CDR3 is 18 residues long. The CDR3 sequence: CASNDPPGGYRSNQPQHF. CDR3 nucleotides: TGTGCCAGCAACGATCCCCCGGGGGGATATAGGAGCAATCAGCCCCAGCATTTT.

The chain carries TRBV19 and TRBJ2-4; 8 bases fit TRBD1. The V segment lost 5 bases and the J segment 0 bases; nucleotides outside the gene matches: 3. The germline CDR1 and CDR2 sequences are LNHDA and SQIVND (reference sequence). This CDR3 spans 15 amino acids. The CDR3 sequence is CASSEDRGAKNIQYF. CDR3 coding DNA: TGTGCCAGTAGTGAAGACAGGGGAGCCAAAAACATTCAGTACTTC.

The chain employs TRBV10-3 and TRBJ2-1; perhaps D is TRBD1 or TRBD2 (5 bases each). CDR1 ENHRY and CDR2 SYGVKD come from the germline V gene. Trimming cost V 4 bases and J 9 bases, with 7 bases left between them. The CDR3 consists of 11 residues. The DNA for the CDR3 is TGTGCCATCAGTGCTGGGGGTGAGCAGTTCTTC. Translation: CAISAGGEQFF.

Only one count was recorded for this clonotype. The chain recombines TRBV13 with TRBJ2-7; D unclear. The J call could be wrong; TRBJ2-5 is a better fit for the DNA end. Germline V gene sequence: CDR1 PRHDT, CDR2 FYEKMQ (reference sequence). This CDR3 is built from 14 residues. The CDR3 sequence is CASSLVAEGETQYF. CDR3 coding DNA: TGTGCCAGCAGCTTAGTCGCCGAAGGGGAGACCCAGTACTTC.

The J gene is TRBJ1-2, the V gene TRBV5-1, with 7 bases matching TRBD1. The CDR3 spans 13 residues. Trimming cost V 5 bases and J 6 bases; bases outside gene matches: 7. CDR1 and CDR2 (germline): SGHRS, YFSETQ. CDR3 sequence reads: CASSWTGVDGYTF. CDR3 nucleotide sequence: TGCGCCAGCAGTTGGACAGGCGTCGATGGCTACACCTTC.

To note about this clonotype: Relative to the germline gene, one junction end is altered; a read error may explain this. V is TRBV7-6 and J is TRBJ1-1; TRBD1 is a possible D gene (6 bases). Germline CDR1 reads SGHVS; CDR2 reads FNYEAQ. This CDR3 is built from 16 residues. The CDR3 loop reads CASSSRARDKNTEAFF. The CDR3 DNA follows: TGTGCCAGTAGCTCAAGGGCCAGGGACAAGAACACTGAAGCTTTCTTT.

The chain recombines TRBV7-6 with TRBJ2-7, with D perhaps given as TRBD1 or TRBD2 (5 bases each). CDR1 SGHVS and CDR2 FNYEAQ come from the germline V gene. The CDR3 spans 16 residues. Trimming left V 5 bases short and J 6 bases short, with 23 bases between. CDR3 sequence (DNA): TGTGCCAGCAGCCGGGGCCCTTCACTCATTACGGGCGAGCAGTACTTC. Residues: CASSRGPSLITGEQYF.

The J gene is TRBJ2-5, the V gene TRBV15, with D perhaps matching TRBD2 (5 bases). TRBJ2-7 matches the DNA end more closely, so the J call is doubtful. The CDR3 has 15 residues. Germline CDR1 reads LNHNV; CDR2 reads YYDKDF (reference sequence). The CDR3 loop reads CATSKRTAAGFEQYF. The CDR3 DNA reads TGTGCCACCAGCAAGAGGACGGCTGCGGGTTTCGAGCAGTACTTC.

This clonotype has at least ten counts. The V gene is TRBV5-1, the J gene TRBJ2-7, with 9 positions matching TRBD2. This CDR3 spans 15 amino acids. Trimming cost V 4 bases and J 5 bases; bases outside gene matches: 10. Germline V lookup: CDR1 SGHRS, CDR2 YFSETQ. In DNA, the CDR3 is TGCGCCAGCAGCGAGTTAGCGGGAGTGGGTAACGAGCAGTACTTC. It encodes CASSELAGVGNEQYF. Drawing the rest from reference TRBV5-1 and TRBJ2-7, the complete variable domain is KAGVTQTPRYLIKTRGQQVTLSCSPISGHRSVSWYQQTPGQGLQFLFEYFSETQRNKGNFPGRFSGRQFSNSRSEMNVSTLELGDSALYLCASSELAGVGNEQYFGPGTRLTVT.

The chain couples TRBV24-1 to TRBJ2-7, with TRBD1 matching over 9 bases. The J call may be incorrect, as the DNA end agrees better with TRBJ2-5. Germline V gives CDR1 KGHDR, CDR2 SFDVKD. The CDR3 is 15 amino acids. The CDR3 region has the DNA TGTGCCACCAGTGAAGGGGACAGGGTCCCAGAGACCCAGTACTTC. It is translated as CATSEGDRVPETQYF.

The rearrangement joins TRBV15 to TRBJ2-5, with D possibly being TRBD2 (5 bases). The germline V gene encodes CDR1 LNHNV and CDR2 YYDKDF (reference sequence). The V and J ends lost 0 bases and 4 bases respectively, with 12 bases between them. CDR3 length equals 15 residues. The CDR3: CATSRDGKGGETQYF. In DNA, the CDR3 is TGTGCCACCAGCAGAGATGGTAAAGGAGGAGAGACCCAGTACTTC.

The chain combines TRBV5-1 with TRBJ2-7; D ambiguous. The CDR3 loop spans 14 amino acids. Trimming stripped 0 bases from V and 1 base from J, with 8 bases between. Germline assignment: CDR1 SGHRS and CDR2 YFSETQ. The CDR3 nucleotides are TGCGCCAGCAGCTTGGATATAGATTCCTACGAGCAGTACTTC. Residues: CASSLDIDSYEQYF.

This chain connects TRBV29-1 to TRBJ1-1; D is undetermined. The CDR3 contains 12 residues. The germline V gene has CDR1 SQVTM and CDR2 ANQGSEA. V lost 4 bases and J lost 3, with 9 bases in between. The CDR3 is CSVAVGDTEAFF. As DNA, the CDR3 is TGCAGCGTTGCGGTCGGGGACACTGAAGCTTTCTTT.

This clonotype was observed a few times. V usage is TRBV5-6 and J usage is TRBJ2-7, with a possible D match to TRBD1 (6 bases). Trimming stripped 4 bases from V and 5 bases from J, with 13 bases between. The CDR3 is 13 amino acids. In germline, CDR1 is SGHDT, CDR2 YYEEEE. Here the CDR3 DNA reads TGTGCCAGCAGCCCGCAGGGGTTCGACGAGCAGTACTTC. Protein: CASSPQGFDEQYF.

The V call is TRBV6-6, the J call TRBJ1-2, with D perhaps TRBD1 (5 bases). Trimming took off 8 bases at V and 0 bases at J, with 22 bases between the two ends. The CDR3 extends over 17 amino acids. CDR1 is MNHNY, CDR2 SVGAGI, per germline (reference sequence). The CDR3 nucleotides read TGTGCCAGCTCAAACCCACCGACAGACCTAGCTAACTATGGCTACACCTTC. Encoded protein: CASSNPPTDLANYGYTF.

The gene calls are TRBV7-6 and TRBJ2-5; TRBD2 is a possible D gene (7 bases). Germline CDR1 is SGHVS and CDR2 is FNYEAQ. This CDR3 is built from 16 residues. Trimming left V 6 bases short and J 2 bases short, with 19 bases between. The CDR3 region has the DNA TGTGCCAGCAGACGGGGGGCTACCCGAATACAAGAGACCCAGTACTTC. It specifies CASRRGATRIQETQYF.

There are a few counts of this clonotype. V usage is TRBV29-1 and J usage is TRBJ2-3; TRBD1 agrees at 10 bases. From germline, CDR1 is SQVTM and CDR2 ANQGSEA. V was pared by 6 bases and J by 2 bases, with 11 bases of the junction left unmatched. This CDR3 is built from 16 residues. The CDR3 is CSVGGTGEGNTDTQYF. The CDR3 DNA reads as TGCAGCGTCGGAGGGACAGGGGAAGGGAACACAGATACGCAGTATTTT.